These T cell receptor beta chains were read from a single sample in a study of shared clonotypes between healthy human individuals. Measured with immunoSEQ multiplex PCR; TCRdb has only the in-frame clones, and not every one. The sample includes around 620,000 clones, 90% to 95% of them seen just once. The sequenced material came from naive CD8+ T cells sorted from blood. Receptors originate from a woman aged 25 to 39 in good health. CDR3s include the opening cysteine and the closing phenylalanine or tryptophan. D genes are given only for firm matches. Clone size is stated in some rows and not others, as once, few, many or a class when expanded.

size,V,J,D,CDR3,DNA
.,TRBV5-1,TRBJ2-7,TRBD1,CASSRGLRDRVYEQYF,TGCGCCAGCAGCAGGGGCCTCCGGGACAGGGTCTACGAGCAGTACTTC
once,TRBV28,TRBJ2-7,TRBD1,CASSFSGTGHEQYF,TGTGCCAGCAGTTTTTCTGGGACAGGTCACGAGCAGTACTTC
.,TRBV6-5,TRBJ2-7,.,CASRDSYEQYF,TGTGCCAGCAGGGATTCCTACGAGCAGTACTTC
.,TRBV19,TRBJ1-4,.,CASSTGLQTLDEKLFF,TGTGCCAGTAGCACGGGACTCCAGACCTTGGATGAAAAACTGTTTTTT
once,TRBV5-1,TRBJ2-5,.,CASNQETQYF,TGCGCCAGCAACCAAGAGACCCAGTACTTC
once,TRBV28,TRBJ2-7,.,CASSLWGSRGEQYF,TGTGCCAGCAGTTTATGGGGGAGTCGGGGCGAGCAGTACTTC
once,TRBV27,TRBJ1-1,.,CASSLAGFTEAFF,TGTGCCAGCAGTTTAGCAGGGTTCACTGAAGCTTTCTTT
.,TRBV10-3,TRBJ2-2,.,CAIRPPGASGELFF,TGTGCCATCCGCCCCCCAGGAGCATCCGGGGAGCTGTTTTTT
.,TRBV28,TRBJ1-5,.,CASTGWYGRRPQHF,TGTGCCAGCACGGGTTGGTACGGAAGGCGGCCCCAGCATTTT
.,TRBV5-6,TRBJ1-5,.,CASSSGRVNQPQHF,TGTGCCAGCAGCTCGGGCAGGGTTAATCAGCCCCAGCATTTT
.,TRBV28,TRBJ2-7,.,CASSLRRGYEQYF,TGTGCCAGCAGTTTAAGGAGGGGTTACGAGCAGTACTTC
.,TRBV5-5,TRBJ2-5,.,CASSLKGFQETQYF,TGTGCCAGCAGCTTGAAGGGTTTCCAAGAGACCCAGTACTTC
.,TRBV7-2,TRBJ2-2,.,CASSPYQTGELFF,TGTGCCAGCAGCCCCTACCAAACCGGGGAGCTGTTTTTT
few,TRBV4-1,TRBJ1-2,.,CASSPPGATGYTF,TGCGCCAGCAGCCCCCCGGGAGCGACTGGCTACACCTTC
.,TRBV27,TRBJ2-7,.,CASRPEAAYEQYF,TGTGCCAGCCGCCCCGAAGCGGCCTACGAGCAGTACTTC
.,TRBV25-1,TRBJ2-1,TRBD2,CASGLAGEQFF,TGTGCCAGCGGACTAGCGGGAGAGCAGTTCTTC
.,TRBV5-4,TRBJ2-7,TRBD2,CASSSGLAYEQYF,TGTGCCAGCAGCTCGGGACTAGCCTACGAGCAGTACTTC
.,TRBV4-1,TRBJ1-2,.,CASSPRASGEGDYGYTF,TGCGCCAGCAGCCCCCGGGCGTCAGGGGAGGGAGACTATGGCTACACCTTC
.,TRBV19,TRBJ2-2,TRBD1,CASAIPGQGNTGELFF,TGTGCCAGCGCGATACCGGGACAGGGCAACACCGGGGAGCTGTTTTTT
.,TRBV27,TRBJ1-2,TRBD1,CASSFSGQHYGYTF,TGTGCCAGCAGTTTCTCGGGACAGCACTATGGCTACACCTTC
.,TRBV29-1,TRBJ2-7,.,CSAWGHYEQYF,TGCAGCGCCTGGGGGCACTACGAGCAGTACTTC
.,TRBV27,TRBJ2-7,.,CASSSGPHYEQYF,TGTGCCAGCAGTTCGGGGCCCCACTACGAGCAGTACTTC
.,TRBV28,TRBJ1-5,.,CASGVGPGTPQHF,TGTGCCAGCGGGGTTGGGCCAGGTACTCCCCAGCATTTT
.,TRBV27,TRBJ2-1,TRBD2,CASSLSPGTSGSHEQFF,TGTGCCAGCAGTTTATCACCTGGGACTAGCGGGAGTCATGAGCAGTTCTTC
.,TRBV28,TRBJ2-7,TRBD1,CASSFLQGAYEQYF,TGTGCCAGCAGTTTCTTACAGGGGGCCTACGAGCAGTACTTC
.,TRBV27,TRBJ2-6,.,CASTTGANVLTF,TGTGCCAGCACCACAGGGGCCAACGTCCTGACTTTC
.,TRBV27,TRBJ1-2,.,CASSFFPRGAAGYTF,TGTGCCAGCAGTTTTTTCCCTCGGGGGGCCGCGGGCTACACCTTC
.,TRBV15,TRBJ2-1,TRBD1,CATNRQGTVYNEQFF,TGTGCCACCAATCGACAGGGGACGGTATACAATGAGCAGTTCTTC
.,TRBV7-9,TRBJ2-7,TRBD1,CASSYEGARDF,TGTGCCAGCAGCTACGAGGGGGCTCGGGACTTC
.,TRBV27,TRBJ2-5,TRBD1,CASSLDRASETQYF,TGTGCCAGCAGTTTAGACAGGGCGTCGGAGACCCAGTACTTC
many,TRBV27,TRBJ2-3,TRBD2,CASSFGLAGIDTQYF,TGTGCCAGCAGTTTTGGACTAGCGGGGATAGATACGCAGTATTTT
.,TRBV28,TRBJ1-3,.,CASSLTGIAGNTIYF,TGTGCCAGCAGTCTTACAGGGATTGCTGGAAACACCATATATTTT
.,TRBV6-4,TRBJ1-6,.,CASSAGSSDNSPLHF,TGTGCCAGCAGTGCAGGTAGTTCGGATAATTCACCCCTCCACTTT
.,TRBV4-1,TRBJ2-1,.,CASSHPRREQFF,TGCGCCAGCAGCCACCCTCGCAGAGAGCAGTTCTTC
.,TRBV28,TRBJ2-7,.,CASSSIRAYEQYF,TGTGCCAGCAGCTCTATCAGAGCCTACGAGCAGTACTTC
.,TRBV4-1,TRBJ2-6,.,CASSPKGLTTGANVLTF,TGCGCCAGCAGCCCTAAGGGGTTAACGACTGGGGCCAACGTCCTGACTTTC
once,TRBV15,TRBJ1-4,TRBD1,CATRWAGGGEKLFF,TGTGCCACCAGATGGGCAGGGGGCGGTGAAAAACTGTTTTTT
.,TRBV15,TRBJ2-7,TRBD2,CATSGHSGSLCF,TGTGCCACCAGCGGGCATAGCGGGAGTTTGTGCTTC
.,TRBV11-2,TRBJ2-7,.,CASSSYPGATYEQYF,TGTGCCAGCAGCTCCTACCCAGGGGCCACCTACGAGCAGTACTTC
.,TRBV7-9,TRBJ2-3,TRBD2,CASSLAEGGRDTDTQYF,TGTGCCAGCAGCTTAGCCGAGGGAGGGAGGGACACAGATACGCAGTATTTT
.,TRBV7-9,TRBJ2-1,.,CASSLASDEQFF,TGTGCCAGCAGCTTAGCTAGCGATGAGCAGTTCTTC
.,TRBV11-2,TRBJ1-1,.,CASSLFSGLNTEAFF,TGTGCCAGCAGCTTATTCAGTGGGCTGAACACTGAAGCTTTCTTT